This section outlines one T cell receptor beta chain sequence together with its context. The same CDR3 arises from other DNA sequences in this sample as well. This sample was included in a study of cytomegalovirus exposure and HLA in healthy donors. Trimming removed 2 bases at V and 4 bases at J, with 6 bases between. The germline CDR1 and CDR2 sequences are SQVTM and ANQGSEA. The CDR3 length is 11 residues. The primer mix had 60 Vbeta and 13 Jbeta primers. The repertoire was sequenced with immunoSEQ multiplex PCR; TCRdb's copy has only in-frame clones and lacks some. The table includes under 200,000 clones, approximately 81% detected once.

The rearrangement joins TRBV29-1 to TRBJ2-7; possibly TRBD2 for D (5 bases). The receptor was derived from a man aged 45-65 years in good health and CMV-seronegative. Source material: PBMCs. As DNA, the CDR3 is TGCAGCGTTGAAAGAGGGTACGAGCAGTACTTC. Translated: CSVERGYEQYF.